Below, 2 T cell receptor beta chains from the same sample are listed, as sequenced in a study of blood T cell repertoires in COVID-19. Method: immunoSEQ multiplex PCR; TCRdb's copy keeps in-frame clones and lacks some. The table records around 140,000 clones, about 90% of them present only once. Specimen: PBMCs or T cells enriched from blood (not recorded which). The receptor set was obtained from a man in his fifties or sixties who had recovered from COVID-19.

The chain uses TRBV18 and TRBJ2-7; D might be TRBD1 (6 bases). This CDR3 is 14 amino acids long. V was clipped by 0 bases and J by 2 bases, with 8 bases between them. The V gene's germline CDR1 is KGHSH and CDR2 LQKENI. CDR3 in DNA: TGTGCCAGCTCACCACCGGGGGCAGCCTACGAGCAGTACTTC. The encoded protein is CASSPPGAAYEQYF.

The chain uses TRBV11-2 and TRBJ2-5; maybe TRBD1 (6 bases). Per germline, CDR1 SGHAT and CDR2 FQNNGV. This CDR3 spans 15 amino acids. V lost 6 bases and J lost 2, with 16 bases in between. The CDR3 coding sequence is TGTGCCAGCAGACTTACAGGGTTCCCGCAAGAGACCCAGTACTTC. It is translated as CASRLTGFPQETQYF.